The next 6 T cell receptor beta chains were all read from a single sample in a study of blood T cells in healthy people across ages. PCR was performed a second time for 7 to 11 cycles using a sample-barcoded 5' primer and a J-beta primer mix. TCRdb re-derived calls from the 5' RACE reads in MiXCR, one entry per CDR3 protein. The sample lists 700,000 to 900,000 distinct CDR3 sequences; about 55% were seen once. The specimen was blood. These receptors came from a man older than 75 in good health.

This clonotype showed up just a few times. The chain uses TRBV7-2 and TRBJ2-7; D remains ambiguous. CDR1 is SGHTA, CDR2 FQGNSA, per germline. The CDR3 runs to 13 residues. Trimming shortened V by 3 bases and J by 3 bases, and 9 bases separated the two germline ends. CDR3 protein: CASSFGRIYEQYF. DNA for the CDR3: TGTGCCAGCAGCTTCGGGCGGATCTACGAGCAGTACTTC.

The chain combines TRBV5-1 with TRBJ2-5; the match to TRBD2 covers 7 bases. The V gene's germline CDR1 is SGHRS and CDR2 YFSETQ. The CDR3 loop spans 13 amino acids. With V trimmed by 7 bases and J by 2 bases, 5 bases remained unmatched. CDR3 amino acids: CASAPGLQETQYF. CDR3 nucleotides: TGCGCCAGCGCGCCGGGACTACAAGAGACCCAGTACTTC. The entire variable domain, with the rest obtained from reference TRBV5-1 and TRBJ2-5, is as follows: KAGVTQTPRYLIKTRGQQVTLSCSPISGHRSVSWYQQTPGQGLQFLFEYFSETQRNKGNFPGRFSGRQFSNSRSEMNVSTLELGDSALYLCASAPGLQETQYFGPGTRLLVL.

The chain has TRBV5-1 and TRBJ1-1; 8 bases fit TRBD1. J gave up 1 base and V 4 bases, and 3 bases lay outside the gene matches. CDR1 SGHRS and CDR2 YFSETQ come from the germline V gene. The CDR3 is 14 residues long. CDR3 residues: CASSKTGENTEAFF. The CDR3 DNA reads TGCGCCAGCAGCAAGACAGGGGAGAACACTGAAGCTTTCTTT.

The V and J genes are TRBV6-1 and TRBJ2-1, with D perhaps matching TRBD2 (6 bases). V was clipped by 5 bases and J by 3 bases, with 14 bases between them. Looked up from germline, CDR1 is MNHNS and CDR2 is SASEGT. CDR3 size: 15 residues. The CDR3 DNA is TGTGCCAGCAGTATTAGCGGTGTCTTCTACAATGAGCAGTTCTTC. Its translation is CASSISGVFYNEQFF.

The V and J genes are TRBV12-3 or TRBV12-4 and TRBJ2-1, with D possibly being TRBD1 or TRBD2 (5 bases each). Trimming removed 3 bases at V and 7 bases at J, with 16 bases between. The CDR3 spans 15 residues. The CDR3 DNA is TGTGCCAGCAGTTTCCAGGGTTCGGGATGGAATGAGCAGTTCTTC. Translation: CASSFQGSGWNEQFF.

The rearrangement joins TRBV20-1 to TRBJ2-1, with TRBD2 as a possible D gene (6 bases). Trimming removed 0 bases from V and 7 bases from J, with 16 bases in between. The germline CDR1 and CDR2 sequences are DFQATT and SNEGSKA (reference sequence). This CDR3 contains 15 residues. CDR3 sequence: CSARDFTGARNEQFF. CDR3 coding DNA: TGCAGTGCTAGAGATTTTACGGGAGCTAGGAATGAGCAGTTCTTC.